A selection of T cell receptor beta chains follows, all from one sample in a study of blood T cell repertoires in COVID-19. Sequenced by immunoSEQ multiplex PCR; TCRdb stores in-frame clones only, minus some. This sample yields 250,000 to 350,000 clones, of which around 85% are seen a single time; about 2.7% belongs to the top ten. Source material: PBMCs or T cells enriched from blood (not recorded which). Receptors originate from a woman aged 50 to 60 who had recovered from COVID-19. CDR3s include the opening cysteine and the closing phenylalanine or tryptophan. The order of the fields is J gene, V gene, D gene, clone size, CDR3 protein, CDR3 DNA. A D gene is named only where the DNA matches it firmly. Clone size is shown for a subset of rows, as once, few, many or a class of expanded clone.

TRBJ1-3 | TRBV4-1 | . | . | CASSPIGSSGNTIYF | TGCGCCAGCAGCCCTATAGGGAGCTCTGGAAACACCATATATTTT
TRBJ2-7 | TRBV29-1 | TRBD2 | . | CSAGGDGYEQYF | TGCAGCGCCGGGGGGGACGGCTACGAGCAGTACTTC
TRBJ2-1 | TRBV28 | . | . | CASPPGGAPSSYNEQFF | TGTGCCAGTCCCCCCGGTGGGGCCCCGAGCTCCTACAATGAGCAGTTCTTC
TRBJ2-7 | TRBV7-2 | TRBD2 | . | CASSRGTSGPYEQYF | TGTGCCAGCAGCCGCGGGACTAGCGGTCCCTACGAGCAGTACTTC
TRBJ2-3 | TRBV5-1 | . | . | CASSFRFLEENTDTQYF | TGCGCCAGCAGCTTTAGGTTCTTGGAGGAGAACACAGATACGCAGTATTTT
TRBJ1-5 | TRBV19 | TRBD1 | once | CASRYRDREAQPQHF | TGTGCCAGTAGATACCGGGACAGGGAGGCTCAGCCCCAGCATTTT
TRBJ1-1 | TRBV6-6 | TRBD1 | . | CASTFTGTGENTEAFF | TGTGCCAGCACCTTTACCGGGACAGGGGAGAACACTGAAGCTTTCTTT
TRBJ1-1 | TRBV5-1 | . | . | CASSSGGRTEAFF | TGCGCCAGCAGCTCGGGGGGGCGCACTGAAGCTTTCTTT
TRBJ2-1 | TRBV7-7 | TRBD2 | once | CASSPRTSGLNEQFF | TGTGCCAGCAGTCCCCGGACTAGCGGACTCAATGAGCAGTTCTTC
TRBJ2-5 | TRBV7-2 | TRBD2 | . | CASSPSGLAGVGTQYF | TGTGCCAGCAGCCCTAGCGGCCTAGCGGGAGTGGGGACCCAGTACTTC
TRBJ1-1 | TRBV18 | . | few | CASSPITRNTEAFF | TGTGCCAGCTCCCCCATTACACGTAACACTGAAGCTTTCTTT
TRBJ2-1 | TRBV30 | TRBD1 | once | CAVGQGTYNEQFF | TGTGCCGTCGGACAGGGTACCTACAATGAGCAGTTCTTC
TRBJ2-2 | TRBV6-5 | TRBD1 | . | CASSYARTGPTGELFF | TGTGCCAGCAGTTACGCCAGGACAGGTCCTACCGGGGAGCTGTTTTTT
TRBJ2-1 | TRBV24-1 | . | . | CATSDTVYNEQFF | TGTGCCACCAGTGATACAGTCTACAATGAGCAGTTCTTC
TRBJ1-6 | TRBV6-5 | . | . | CASSYRRVSPLHF | TGTGCCAGCAGTTACCGCAGGGTGTCACCCCTCCACTTT
TRBJ1-3 | TRBV4-2 | . | . | CASSQDRTRGSGNTIYF | TGTGCCAGCAGCCAAGATCGAACCAGGGGCTCTGGAAACACCATATATTTT
TRBJ2-3 | TRBV6-5 | TRBD2 | . | CAVGTSGTDTQYF | TGTGCCGTCGGGACTAGTGGGACAGATACGCAGTATTTT
TRBJ1-6 | TRBV2 | . | . | CASSERQIYNSPLHF | TGTGCCAGCAGTGAACGACAGATCTATAATTCACCCCTCCACTTT
TRBJ1-6 | TRBV29-1 | TRBD1 | . | CSVKGQGDSPLHF | TGCAGCGTTAAAGGACAGGGGGATTCACCCCTCCACTTT
TRBJ2-7 | TRBV19 | . | . | CASSGTAGFEQYF | TGTGCCAGTAGCGGGACAGCGGGTTTCGAGCAGTACTTC
TRBJ2-3 | TRBV3-1/TRBV3-2 | . | . | CASSHPRADTQYF | TGTGCCAGCAGCCACCCGAGGGCAGATACGCAGTATTTT
TRBJ1-5 | TRBV5-8 | . | . | CASSPVANQPQHF | TGTGCCAGCAGCCCCGTGGCCAATCAGCCCCAGCATTTT
TRBJ2-1 | TRBV7-9 | TRBD2 | . | CASSLAGGHHEQFF | TGTGCCAGCAGCTTAGCGGGAGGGCACCATGAGCAGTTCTTC
TRBJ2-7 | TRBV28 | TRBD1 | few | CASSEDRAGHEQYF | TGTGCCAGCAGTGAAGACAGGGCGGGCCACGAGCAGTACTTC
TRBJ2-5 | TRBV13 | TRBD2 | . | CASSPGLARETQYF | TGTGCCAGCAGCCCGGGACTAGCGCGGGAGACCCAGTACTTC
TRBJ1-1 | TRBV19 | . | few | CASNYGRGNTEAFF | TGTGCCAGTAATTACGGCAGGGGGAACACTGAAGCTTTCTTT
TRBJ1-1 | TRBV27 | . | . | CASSSPGWNTEAFF | TGTGCCAGCAGTTCCCCGGGGTGGAACACTGAAGCTTTCTTT
TRBJ1-1 | TRBV6-5 | . | . | CASRPDRDTEAFF | TGTGCCAGCAGACCAGACAGAGACACTGAAGCTTTCTTT
TRBJ2-2 | TRBV5-4 | . | once | CASSQGNTGELFF | TGTGCCAGCAGCCAGGGGAACACCGGGGAGCTGTTTTTT
TRBJ2-1 | TRBV7-2 | . | . | CASSRNVGGQWNNEQFF | TGTGCCAGCAGTCGAAATGTCGGGGGGCAGTGGAACAATGAGCAGTTCTTC
TRBJ1-4 | TRBV5-8 | TRBD1 | . | CASSLRQGGEKLFF | TGTGCCAGCAGCTTGCGACAGGGCGGTGAAAAACTGTTTTTT
TRBJ2-1 | TRBV10-3 | TRBD2 | . | CAISISGSGYNEQFF | TGTGCCATCAGCATTAGCGGGAGTGGGTACAATGAGCAGTTCTTC
TRBJ2-7 | TRBV11-2 | TRBD2 | . | CASSLGRAGAFSYEQYF | TGTGCCAGCAGCTTAGGAAGAGCGGGAGCATTCTCCTACGAGCAGTACTTC
TRBJ2-2 | TRBV10-2 | . | . | CASSERTVTGELFF | TGCGCCAGCAGTGAAAGGACAGTTACCGGGGAGCTGTTTTTT
TRBJ1-6 | TRBV4-3 | . | . | CASSQEPPGTASSPLHF | TGCGCCAGCAGCCAAGAACCCCCAGGGACTGCGAGTTCACCCCTCCACTTT
TRBJ1-1 | TRBV5-1 | . | . | CASSSRTSMNTEAFF | TGCGCCAGCAGCTCACGGACATCGATGAACACTGAAGCTTTCTTT
TRBJ2-1 | TRBV7-2 | . | . | CASSLGGLGSYNEQFF | TGTGCCAGCAGCTTAGGGGGACTTGGGTCCTACAATGAGCAGTTCTTC
TRBJ1-1 | TRBV29-1 | . | once | CSVVSPSVEAFF | TGCAGCGTTGTGTCGCCCTCGGTTGAAGCTTTCTTT
TRBJ2-1 | TRBV7-3 | TRBD2 | . | CASSPRPSGGHNEQFF | TGTGCCAGCTCCCCACGACCTAGCGGGGGGCACAATGAGCAGTTCTTC
TRBJ2-1 | TRBV5-5 | TRBD2 | . | CASSLAGGGAYEQFF | TGTGCCAGCAGCTTGGCCGGCGGGGGGGCATATGAGCAGTTCTTC
TRBJ2-2 | TRBV25-1 | . | few | CASGPPRGGYGELFF | TGTGCCAGCGGCCCCCCTAGGGGGGGGTACGGGGAGCTGTTTTTT
TRBJ2-7 | TRBV11-2 | . | few | CASSLTPAAALLIEQYF | TGTGCCAGCAGCTTAACTCCGGCGGCCGCTCTCCTGATCGAGCAGTACTTC
TRBJ2-1 | TRBV9 | TRBD2 | . | CASSVEIAGISNEQFF | TGTGCCAGCAGCGTAGAAATAGCGGGAATTAGCAATGAGCAGTTCTTC
TRBJ1-2 | TRBV19 | TRBD1 | . | CASSIPDRGLYGYTF | TGTGCCAGTAGTATCCCCGACAGGGGCCTCTATGGCTACACCTTC
TRBJ2-1 | TRBV5-1 | . | . | CASSWGSGRGAPNEQFF | TGCGCCAGCAGCTGGGGGTCGGGCCGGGGGGCCCCCAATGAGCAGTTCTTC
TRBJ1-1 | TRBV3-1/TRBV3-2 | TRBD1 | once | CASSSDRGTEAFF | TGTGCCAGCAGCTCCGACAGGGGCACTGAAGCTTTCTTT
TRBJ1-2 | TRBV11-2 | . | . | CASSPDTGYGYTF | TGTGCCAGCAGCCCGGACACCGGCTATGGCTACACCTTC
TRBJ1-5 | TRBV10-3 | . | . | CAISSLDRGNQPQHF | TGTGCCATCAGTTCCCTCGACAGAGGCAATCAGCCCCAGCATTTT
TRBJ1-6 | TRBV5-4 | TRBD1 | few | CASSSTGTGFNSPLHF | TGTGCCAGCAGCTCAACCGGGACAGGCTTCAATTCACCCCTCCACTTT
TRBJ1-5 | TRBV6-6 | . | . | CASSPRDTLLNSNQPQHF | TGTGCCAGCAGTCCCCGGGACACACTCCTTAATAGCAATCAGCCCCAGCATTTT
TRBJ1-1 | TRBV7-8 | TRBD1 | . | CASSLLGQMNTEAFF | TGTGCCAGCAGCTTATTGGGACAGATGAACACTGAAGCTTTCTTT
TRBJ1-1 | TRBV7-2 | . | few | CASSLFIISYRPGAEAFF | TGTGCCAGCAGCTTATTTATAATTTCGTACCGCCCCGGGGCTGAAGCTTTCTTT
TRBJ2-1 | TRBV27 | . | . | CASSFFISNEQFF | TGTGCCAGCAGTTTTTTCATTAGCAATGAGCAGTTCTTC